A single sample gave rise to the 2 T cell receptor beta chains below, sequenced in a study of cytotoxic CD8 clonotypes in ibrutinib-treated CLL. TCRdb keeps only in-frame clones here, not all; method: immunoSEQ multiplex PCR. Of 70,000 to 80,000 clones in the sample, less than 90% were seen once. Sequenced material: PBMCs, taken after 24 months of ibrutinib treatment. The source is a human donor with chronic lymphocytic leukemia.

The V gene is TRBV14, the J gene TRBJ2-1, with D unresolved. Between the trimmed V and J ends, which lost 2 bases and 3 bases, there was a span of 5 bases. The length of the CDR3 is 13 residues. Germline lookup yields CDR1 SGHDN and CDR2 FVKESK. CDR3 coding DNA: TGTGCCAGCAGCCAACTACTCTACAATGAGCAGTTCTTC. It translates to CASSQLLYNEQFF.

J is TRBJ2-1 and V is TRBV28; TRBD2 matches 8 bases. Germline assignment: CDR1 MDHEN and CDR2 SYDVKM. The V segment lost 2 bases and the J segment 0 bases; nucleotides outside the gene matches: 0. This CDR3 has 15 amino acids. CDR3 bases: TGTGCCAGCAGTTTAACTAGCGGCTCCTACAATGAGCAGTTCTTC. This codes for CASSLTSGSYNEQFF. Together with reference TRBV28 and TRBJ2-1, the CDR3 gives the full variable domain: DVKVTQSSRYLVKRTGEKVFLECVQDMDHENMFWYRQDPGLGLRLIYFSYDVKMKEKGDIPEGYSVSREKKERFSLILESASTNQTSMYLCASSLTSGSYNEQFFGPGTRLTVL.